This TCR beta chain emerged from a study of T cell repertoires in cytomegalovirus infection. TCRdb itself ran the reads through MiXCR, one entry per CDR3 protein. The sample has 200,000 to 250,000 distinct CDR3 sequences; around 12% are singletons. Deletions cut 2 bases from V and 3 bases from J, with 14 bases between. CDR1 and CDR2 from the germline V gene are SGHRS and YFSETQ. This CDR3 is 15 amino acids long. Sequencing was performed on PBMCs. This TCR came from a human donor in good health (CMV status not recorded). Some clones in this sample may be carry-over from other donors' samples. The chain has TRBV5-1 and TRBJ2-5; D may be TRBD2 (5 bases). CDR3 protein: CASSLTGKDEETQYF. The CDR3 nucleotides read TGCGCCAGCAGCTTAACGGGAAAGGACGAAGAGACCCAGTACTTC.